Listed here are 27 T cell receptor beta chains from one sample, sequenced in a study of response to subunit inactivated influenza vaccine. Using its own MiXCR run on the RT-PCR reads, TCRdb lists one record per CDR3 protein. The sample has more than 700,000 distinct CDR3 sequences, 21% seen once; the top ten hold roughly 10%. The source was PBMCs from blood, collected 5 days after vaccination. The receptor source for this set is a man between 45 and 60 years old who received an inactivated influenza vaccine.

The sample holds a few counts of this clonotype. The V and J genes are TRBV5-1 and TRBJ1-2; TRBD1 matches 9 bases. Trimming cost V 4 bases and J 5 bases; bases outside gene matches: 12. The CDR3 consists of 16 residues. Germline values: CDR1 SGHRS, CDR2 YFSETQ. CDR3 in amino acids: CASSPTYRGRRYGYTF. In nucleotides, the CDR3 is TGCGCCAGCAGCCCTACGTACAGGGGGCGAAGGTATGGCTACACCTTC.

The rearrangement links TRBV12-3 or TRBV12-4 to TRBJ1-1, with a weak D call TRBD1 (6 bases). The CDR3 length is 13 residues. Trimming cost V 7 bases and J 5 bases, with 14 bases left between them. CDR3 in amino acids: CASMGGARTEAFF. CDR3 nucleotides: TGTGCCAGCATGGGGGGCGCAAGAACTGAAGCTTTCTTT.

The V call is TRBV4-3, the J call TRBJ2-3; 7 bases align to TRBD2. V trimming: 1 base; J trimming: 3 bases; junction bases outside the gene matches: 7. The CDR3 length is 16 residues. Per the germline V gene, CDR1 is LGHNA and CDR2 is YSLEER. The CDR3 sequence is CASSQGTSRETDTQYF. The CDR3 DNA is TGCGCCAGCAGCCAAGGGACTAGTCGGGAGACAGATACGCAGTATTTT.

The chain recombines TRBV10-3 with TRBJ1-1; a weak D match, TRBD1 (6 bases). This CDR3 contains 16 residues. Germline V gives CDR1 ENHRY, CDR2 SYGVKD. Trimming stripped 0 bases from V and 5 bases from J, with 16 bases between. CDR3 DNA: TGTGCCATCAGTGAGTCGTGGGGGCGCGTAATAACTGAAGCTTTCTTT. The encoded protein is CAISESWGRVITEAFF.

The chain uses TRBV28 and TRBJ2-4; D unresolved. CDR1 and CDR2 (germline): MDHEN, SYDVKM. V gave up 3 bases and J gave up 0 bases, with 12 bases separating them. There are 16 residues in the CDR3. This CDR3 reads CASSLMGSLAKNIQYF. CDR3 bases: TGTGCCAGCAGTTTGATGGGATCTTTAGCCAAAAACATTCAGTACTTC.

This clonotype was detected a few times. The CDR3 protein is CASTTGINGYTF. In nucleotides, the CDR3 is TGCGCCAGCACTACAGGGATAAATGGCTACACCTTC. The chain couples TRBV10-2 to TRBJ1-2, with D maybe TRBD1 (6 bases). CDR1 is WSHSY, CDR2 SAAADI, per germline. The length of the CDR3 is 12 residues. Trimming stripped 7 bases from V and 6 bases from J, with 12 bases between.

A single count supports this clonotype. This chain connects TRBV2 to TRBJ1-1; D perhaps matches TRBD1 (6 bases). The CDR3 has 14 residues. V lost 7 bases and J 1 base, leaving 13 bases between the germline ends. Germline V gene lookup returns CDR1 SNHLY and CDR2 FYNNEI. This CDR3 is CASTMRGGNTEAFF. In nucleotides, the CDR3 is TGTGCCAGCACCATGAGGGGGGGGAACACTGAAGCTTTCTTT.

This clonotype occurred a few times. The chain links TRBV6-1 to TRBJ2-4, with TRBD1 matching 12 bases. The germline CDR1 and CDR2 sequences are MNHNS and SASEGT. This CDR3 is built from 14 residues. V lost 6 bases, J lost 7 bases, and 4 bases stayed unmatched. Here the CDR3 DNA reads TGTGCCAGCAGCCGCGGGACAGGGGGCAACATTCAGTACTTC. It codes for CASSRGTGGNIQYF.

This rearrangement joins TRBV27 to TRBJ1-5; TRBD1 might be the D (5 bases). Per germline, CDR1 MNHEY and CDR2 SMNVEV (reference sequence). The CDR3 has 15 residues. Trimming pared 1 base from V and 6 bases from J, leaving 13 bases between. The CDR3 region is CASSLYPGRAQPQHF. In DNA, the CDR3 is TGTGCCAGCAGTTTATACCCGGGCAGGGCTCAGCCCCAGCATTTT.

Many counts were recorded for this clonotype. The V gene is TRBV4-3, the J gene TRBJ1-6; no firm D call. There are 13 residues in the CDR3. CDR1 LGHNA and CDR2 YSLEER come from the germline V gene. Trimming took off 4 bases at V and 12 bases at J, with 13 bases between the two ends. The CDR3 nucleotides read TGCGCCAGCAGCCTCTCGAAGTGGGAACCCCTCCACTTT. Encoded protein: CASSLSKWEPLHF.

CDR3 loop: CSVIGANTEAFF. CDR3 in DNA: TGCAGCGTCATAGGGGCGAACACTGAAGCTTTCTTT. The chain recombines TRBV29-1 with TRBJ1-1, with D possibly matching TRBD1 (5 bases). The CDR3 totals 12 residues. V lost 6 bases and J lost 1, with 9 bases in between. Germline assignment: CDR1 SQVTM and CDR2 ANQGSEA.

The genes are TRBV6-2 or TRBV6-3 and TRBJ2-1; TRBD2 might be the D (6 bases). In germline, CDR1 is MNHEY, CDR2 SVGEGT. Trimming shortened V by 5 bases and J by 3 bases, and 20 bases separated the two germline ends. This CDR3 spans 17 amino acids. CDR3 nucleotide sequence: TGTGCCAGCAGTACAAGACTAGTATGGCCTCGCTACAATGAGCAGTTCTTC. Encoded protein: CASSTRLVWPRYNEQFF.

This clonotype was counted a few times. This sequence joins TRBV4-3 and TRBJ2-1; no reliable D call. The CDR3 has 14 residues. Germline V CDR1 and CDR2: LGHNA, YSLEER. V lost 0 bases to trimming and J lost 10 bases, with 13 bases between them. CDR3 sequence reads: CASSQETAAREQFF. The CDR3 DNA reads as TGCGCCAGCAGCCAAGAAACCGCAGCGCGCGAGCAGTTCTTC.

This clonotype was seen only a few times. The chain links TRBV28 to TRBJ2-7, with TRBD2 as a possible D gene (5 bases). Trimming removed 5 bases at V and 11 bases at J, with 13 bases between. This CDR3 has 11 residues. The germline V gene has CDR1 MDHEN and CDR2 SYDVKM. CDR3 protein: CASSVGRREYF. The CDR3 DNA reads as TGTGCCAGCAGTGTCGGGCGGCGGGAGTACTTC.

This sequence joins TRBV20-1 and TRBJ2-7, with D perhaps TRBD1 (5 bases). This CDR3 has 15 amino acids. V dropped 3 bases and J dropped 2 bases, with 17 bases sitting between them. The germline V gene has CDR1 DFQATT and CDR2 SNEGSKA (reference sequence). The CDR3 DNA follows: TGCAGTGCTAGTCCGATACAGGTTGACCCCTACGAGCAGTACTTC. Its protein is CSASPIQVDPYEQYF.

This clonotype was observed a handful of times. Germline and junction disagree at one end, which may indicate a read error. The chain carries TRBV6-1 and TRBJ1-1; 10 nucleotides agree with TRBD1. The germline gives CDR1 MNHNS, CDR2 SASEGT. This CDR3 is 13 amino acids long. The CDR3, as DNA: TGTGCCAGCAGCGAAGACAGGGGGCTCAAAGCTTTCTTT. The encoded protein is CASSEDRGLKAFF.

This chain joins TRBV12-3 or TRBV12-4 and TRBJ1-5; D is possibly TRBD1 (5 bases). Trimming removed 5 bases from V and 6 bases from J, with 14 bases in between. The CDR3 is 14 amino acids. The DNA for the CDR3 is TGTGCCAGCAGTGGTGGGGGGGATATTCAGCCCCAGCATTTT. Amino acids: CASSGGGDIQPQHF.

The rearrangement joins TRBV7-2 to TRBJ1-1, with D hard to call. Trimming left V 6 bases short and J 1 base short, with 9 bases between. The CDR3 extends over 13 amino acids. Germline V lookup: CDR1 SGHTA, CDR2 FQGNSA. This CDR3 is CASSPERNTEAFF. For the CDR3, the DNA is TGTGCCAGCAGTCCGGAGCGGAACACTGAAGCTTTCTTT.

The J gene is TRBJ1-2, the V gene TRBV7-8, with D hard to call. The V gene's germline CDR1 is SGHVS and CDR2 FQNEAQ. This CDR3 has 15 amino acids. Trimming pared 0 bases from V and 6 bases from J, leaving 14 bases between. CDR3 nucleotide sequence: TGTGCCAGCAGCTTAGCAGGACGGGATCACGATGGCTACACCTTC. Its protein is CASSLAGRDHDGYTF. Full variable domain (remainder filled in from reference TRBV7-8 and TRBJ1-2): GAGVSQSPRYKVAKRGQDVALRCDPISGHVSLFWYQQALGQGPEFLTYFQNEAQLDKSGLPSDRFFAERPEGSVSTLKIQRTQQEDSAVYLCASSLAGRDHDGYTFGSGTRLTVV.

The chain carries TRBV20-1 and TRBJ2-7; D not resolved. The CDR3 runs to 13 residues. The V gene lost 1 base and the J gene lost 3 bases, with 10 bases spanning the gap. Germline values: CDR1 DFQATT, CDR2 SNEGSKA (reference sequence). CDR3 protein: CSARGTLIYEQYF. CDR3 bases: TGCAGTGCTAGAGGGACCCTTATCTACGAGCAGTACTTC.

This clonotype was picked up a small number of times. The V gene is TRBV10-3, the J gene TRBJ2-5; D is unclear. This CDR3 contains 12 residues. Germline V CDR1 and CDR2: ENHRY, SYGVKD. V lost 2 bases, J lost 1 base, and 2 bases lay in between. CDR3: CAISEVQETQYF. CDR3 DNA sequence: TGTGCCATCAGTGAGGTCCAAGAGACCCAGTACTTC.

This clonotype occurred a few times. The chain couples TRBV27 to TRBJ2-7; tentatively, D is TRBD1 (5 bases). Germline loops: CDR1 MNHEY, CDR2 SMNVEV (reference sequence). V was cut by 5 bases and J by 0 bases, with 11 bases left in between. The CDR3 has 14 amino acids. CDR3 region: CASSPGSFSYEQYF. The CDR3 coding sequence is TGTGCCAGCAGTCCAGGGTCTTTCTCCTACGAGCAGTACTTC.

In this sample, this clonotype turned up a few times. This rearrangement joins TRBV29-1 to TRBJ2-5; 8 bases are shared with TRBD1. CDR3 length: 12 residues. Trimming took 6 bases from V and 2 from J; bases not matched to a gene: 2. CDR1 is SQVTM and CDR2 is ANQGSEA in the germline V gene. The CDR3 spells CSVRQGQETQYF. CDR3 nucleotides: TGCAGCGTCCGACAGGGGCAAGAGACCCAGTACTTC.

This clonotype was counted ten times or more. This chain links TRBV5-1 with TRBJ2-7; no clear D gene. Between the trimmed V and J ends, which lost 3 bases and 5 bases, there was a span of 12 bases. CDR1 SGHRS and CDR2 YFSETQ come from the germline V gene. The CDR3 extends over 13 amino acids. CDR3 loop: CASSSGPADEQYF. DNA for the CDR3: TGCGCCAGCAGCTCAGGACCGGCCGACGAGCAGTACTTC.

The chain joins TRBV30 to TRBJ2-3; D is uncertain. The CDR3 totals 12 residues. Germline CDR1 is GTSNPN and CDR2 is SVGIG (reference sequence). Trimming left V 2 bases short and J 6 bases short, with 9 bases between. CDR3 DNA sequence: TGTGCCTGGAGTCTGCTAACGGATACGCAGTATTTT. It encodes CAWSLLTDTQYF.

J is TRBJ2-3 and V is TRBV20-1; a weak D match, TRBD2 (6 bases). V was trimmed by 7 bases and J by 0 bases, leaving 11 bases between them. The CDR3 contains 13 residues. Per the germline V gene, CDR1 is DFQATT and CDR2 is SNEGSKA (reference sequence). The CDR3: CSVRRVSTDTQYF. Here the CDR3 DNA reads TGCAGTGTTCGGAGGGTGAGCACAGATACGCAGTATTTT.

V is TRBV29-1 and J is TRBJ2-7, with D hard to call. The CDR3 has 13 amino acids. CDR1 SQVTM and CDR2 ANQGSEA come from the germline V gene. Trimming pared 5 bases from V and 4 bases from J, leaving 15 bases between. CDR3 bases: TGCAGCGTTAGAAGGATCCATGGGTACGAGCAGTACTTC. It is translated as CSVRRIHGYEQYF.